This is a list of T cell receptor beta chains from one sample in a study of blood T cell repertoires in COVID-19. The method was immunoSEQ multiplex PCR; TCRdb's version includes in-frame clones alone and lacks a portion of them. The sample includes hundreds of thousands of clones, roughly 89% of them seen just once. Sequenced sample: PBMCs or T cells enriched from blood (not recorded which). These receptors all come from a young woman who had recovered from COVID-19. Each CDR3 is given with its conserved first and last residue. The D gene is left open where the match is weak. The size of a clone is reported for some rows only, either as once, few or many, or as a class for expanded clones.

V	D	length	J	size	DNA	CDR3
TRBV4-1	TRBD2	14	TRBJ2-3	-	TGCGCCAGCAGCCCGACTAGCGGGGGAGATACGCAGTATTTT	CASSPTSGGDTQYF
TRBV12-3/TRBV12-4	-	13	TRBJ1-2	-	TGTGCCAGCAGTGCGGGCTCCCTCTATGGCTACACCTTC	CASSAGSLYGYTF
TRBV19	-	13	TRBJ1-2	-	TGTGCCAGTAGGTTTTCGGCTAACTATGGCTACACCTTC	CASRFSANYGYTF
TRBV19	-	13	TRBJ2-1	-	TGTGCCAGTAGTATAGCCTATCCGAATGAGCAGTTCTTC	CASSIAYPNEQFF
TRBV7-2	TRBD1	14	TRBJ1-4	once	TGTGCCAGCAGCTCTTCCGGGACAGGTACCAAACTGTTTTTT	CASSSSGTGTKLFF
TRBV6-4	-	13	TRBJ1-1	-	TGTGCCAGCAGTGAACAGGGTGGCACTGAAGCTTTCTTT	CASSEQGGTEAFF
TRBV6-5	-	14	TRBJ2-1	few	TGTGCCAGCAGTTACTCCGGTGGGAGCGATGAGCAGTTCTTC	CASSYSGGSDEQFF
TRBV30	TRBD1	14	TRBJ1-3	once	TGTGCCTGGAGTGCAGGGGGCGGTGGAAACACCATATATTTT	CAWSAGGGGNTIYF
TRBV4-1	-	15	TRBJ2-3	-	TGCGCCAGCAGCCGAGGACGGGAGATCCTGGATACGCAGTATTTT	CASSRGREILDTQYF
TRBV6-5	TRBD1	13	TRBJ1-1	-	TGTGCCAGCACTCAAAGGGACAGGTCTGAAGCTTTCTTT	CASTQRDRSEAFF
TRBV3-1/TRBV3-2	TRBD2	12	TRBJ2-3	-	TGTGCCAGCAGCCTCGGGACTAGAAACCGGTATTTT	CASSLGTRNRYF
TRBV10-3	TRBD2	16	TRBJ2-7	-	TGTGCCATCAGTGAGTCCCTAGCGGGCTTCTCCTACGAGCAGTACTTC	CAISESLAGFSYEQYF
TRBV7-2	-	13	TRBJ1-1	-	TGTGCCAGCAGCTTAGAGAGGTTTACTGAAGCTTTCTTT	CASSLERFTEAFF
TRBV10-3	-	15	TRBJ1-3	-	TGTGCCATCAGTGTAGGAGGGCGCACTGGAAACACCATATATTTT	CAISVGGRTGNTIYF
TRBV19	TRBD2	17	TRBJ2-1	-	TGTGCCAGTCGGACTAGCGGGTTCATAGGCGCCTACAATGAGCAGTTCTTC	CASRTSGFIGAYNEQFF
TRBV10-1	TRBD2	14	TRBJ2-1	-	TGCGCCAGCAGTTCGGGACTAGTCTACAATGAGCAGTTCTTC	CASSSGLVYNEQFF
TRBV5-1	TRBD1	14	TRBJ1-2	-	TGCGCCAGCAGCCCTGGACAGGGTGGCTATGGCTACACCTTC	CASSPGQGGYGYTF
TRBV6-5	-	15	TRBJ1-4	few	TGTGCCAGCAGTACCCCGGGGAGGATATGGGAAAAACTGTTTTTT	CASSTPGRIWEKLFF
TRBV5-6	-	13	TRBJ1-1	-	TGTGCCAGCAGCTTGTTGGGGCTCTATGGGGCTTTCTTT	CASSLLGLYGAFF
TRBV5-1	TRBD1	19	TRBJ2-3	-	TGCGCCAGCAGCTTGGAGGGCCCGGGACAGGGGAGGTCCGCAGATACGCAGTATTTT	CASSLEGPGQGRSADTQYF
TRBV13	TRBD1	16	TRBJ2-7	-	TGTGCCAGCAGCTCCTCCCACGGGACAGGGGTTTACGAGCAGTACTTC	CASSSSHGTGVYEQYF
TRBV30	-	12	TRBJ1-1	-	TGTGCCTGGAGTGCTAGTTCCGCTGAAGCTTTCTTT	CAWSASSAEAFF
TRBV6-2/TRBV6-3	TRBD2	15	TRBJ2-1	-	TGTGCCAGCAGTGTTAGCGGGAGTAGGTACAATGAGCAGTTCTTC	CASSVSGSRYNEQFF
TRBV11-2	-	15	TRBJ2-3	-	TGTGCCAGCAGCTTTGGGCCCCAGAGGGCAGATACGCAGTATTTT	CASSFGPQRADTQYF
TRBV5-8	TRBD1	15	TRBJ2-1	-	TGTGCCAGCAGCCCGAGGGACAGGGTCTACAATGAGCAGTTCTTC	CASSPRDRVYNEQFF
TRBV6-5	-	15	TRBJ2-3	-	TGTGCCAGCAGTTACTCGGCGGGGAGAATCGATACGCAGTATTTT	CASSYSAGRIDTQYF
TRBV4-1	TRBD2	17	TRBJ2-5	-	TGCGCCAGCAGCCAAGGTCCTAGCGGGAGGGCGTGGGAGACCCAGTACTTC	CASSQGPSGRAWETQYF
TRBV27	-	15	TRBJ2-6	once	TGTGCCAGCAGTCCGACAGTCTCTGGGGCCAACGTCCTGACTTTC	CASSPTVSGANVLTF
TRBV5-1	TRBD1	16	TRBJ2-7	-	TGCGCCAGTCACTCGGGACAGGGGGCTAAGAGCTACGAGCAGTACTTC	CASHSGQGAKSYEQYF
TRBV27	-	14	TRBJ1-4	-	TGTGCCAGCAGTTCATGGGGGGGTAATGAAAAACTGTTTTTT	CASSSWGGNEKLFF
TRBV28	-	14	TRBJ1-2	-	TGTGCCAGCAGTTCTAGGGGGTATCACTATGGCTACACCTTC	CASSSRGYHYGYTF
TRBV20-1	-	10	TRBJ2-7	-	TGCAGTGCTTCTATCAACGAGCAGTACTTC	CSASINEQYF
TRBV4-1	TRBD2	18	TRBJ2-5	-	TGCGCCAGCAGCCAAGGGACTAGCGGGAGTATCCACCAAGAGACCCAGTACTTC	CASSQGTSGSIHQETQYF
TRBV5-1	TRBD1	15	TRBJ2-7	-	TGCGCCAGCAGCCTTAGGACAGGGGGGAACTACGAGCAGTACTTC	CASSLRTGGNYEQYF
TRBV3-1/TRBV3-2	-	17	TRBJ1-3	few	TGTGCCAGCAGCCAAGCGGTATACAGGCGAGGTGGAAACACCATATATTTT	CASSQAVYRRGGNTIYF